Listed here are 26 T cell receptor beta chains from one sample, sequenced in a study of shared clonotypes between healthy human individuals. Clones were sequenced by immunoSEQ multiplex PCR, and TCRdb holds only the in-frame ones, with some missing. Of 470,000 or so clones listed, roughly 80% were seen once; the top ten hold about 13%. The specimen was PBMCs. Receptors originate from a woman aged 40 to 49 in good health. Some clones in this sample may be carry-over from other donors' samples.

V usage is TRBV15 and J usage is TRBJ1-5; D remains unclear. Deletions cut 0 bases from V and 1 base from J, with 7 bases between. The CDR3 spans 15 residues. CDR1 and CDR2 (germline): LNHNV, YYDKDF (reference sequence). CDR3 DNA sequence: TGTGCCACCAGCAGAGATAAAGGGAGCAATCAGCCCCAGCATTTT. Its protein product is CATSRDKGSNQPQHF.

In nucleotides, the CDR3 is TGCGCCAGCAGCCATGGACTAGCGCGGAGCTCCTACAATGAGCAGTTCTTC. Protein: CASSHGLARSSYNEQFF. This chain uses TRBV4-1 with TRBJ2-1, with 9 bases fitting TRBD2. Germline lookup yields CDR1 MGHRA and CDR2 YSYEKL. Unmatched junction bases numbered 6, after V lost 3 bases and J lost 0 bases. This CDR3 has 17 residues.

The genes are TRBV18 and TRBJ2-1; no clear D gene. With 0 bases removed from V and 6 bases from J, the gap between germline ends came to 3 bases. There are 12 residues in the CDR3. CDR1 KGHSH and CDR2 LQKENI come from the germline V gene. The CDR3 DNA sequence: TGTGCCAGCTCACCACCCACCAATGAGCAGTTCTTC. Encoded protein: CASSPPTNEQFF.

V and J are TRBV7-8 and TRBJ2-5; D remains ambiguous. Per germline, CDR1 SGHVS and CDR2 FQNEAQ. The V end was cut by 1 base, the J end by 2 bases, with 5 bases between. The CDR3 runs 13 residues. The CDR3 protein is CASSLGRQETQYF. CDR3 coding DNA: TGTGCCAGCAGCTTAGGGCGACAAGAGACCCAGTACTTC. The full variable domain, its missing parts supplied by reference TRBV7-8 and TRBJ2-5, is GAGVSQSPRYKVAKRGQDVALRCDPISGHVSLFWYQQALGQGPEFLTYFQNEAQLDKSGLPSDRFFAERPEGSVSTLKIQRTQQEDSAVYLCASSLGRQETQYFGPGTRLLVL.

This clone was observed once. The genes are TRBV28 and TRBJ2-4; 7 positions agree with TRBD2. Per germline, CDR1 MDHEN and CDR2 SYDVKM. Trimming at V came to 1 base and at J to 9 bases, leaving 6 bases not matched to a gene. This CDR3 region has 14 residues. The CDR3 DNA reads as TGTGCCAGCAGTTTATACCAGGGCGGGGGCATTCAGTACTTC. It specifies CASSLYQGGGIQYF.

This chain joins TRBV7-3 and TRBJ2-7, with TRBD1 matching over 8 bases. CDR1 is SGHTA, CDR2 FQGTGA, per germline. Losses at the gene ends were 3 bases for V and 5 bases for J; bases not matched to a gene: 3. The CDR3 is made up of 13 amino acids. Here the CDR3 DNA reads TGTGCCAGCAGCTTGGACAGGGAACACGAGCAGTACTTC. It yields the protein CASSLDREHEQYF. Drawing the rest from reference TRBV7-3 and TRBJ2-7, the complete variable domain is GAGVSQTPSNKVTEKGKYVELRCDPISGHTALYWYRQSLGQGPEFLIYFQGTGAADDSGLPNDRFFAVRPEGSVSTLKIQRTERGDSAVYLCASSLDREHEQYFGPGTRLTVT.

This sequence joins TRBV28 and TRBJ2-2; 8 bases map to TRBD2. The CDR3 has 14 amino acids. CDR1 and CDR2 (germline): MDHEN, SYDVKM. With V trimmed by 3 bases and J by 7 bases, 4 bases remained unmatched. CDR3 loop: CASSLTSDIGELFF. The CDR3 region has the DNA TGTGCCAGCAGTTTGACTAGCGATATCGGGGAGCTGTTTTTT.

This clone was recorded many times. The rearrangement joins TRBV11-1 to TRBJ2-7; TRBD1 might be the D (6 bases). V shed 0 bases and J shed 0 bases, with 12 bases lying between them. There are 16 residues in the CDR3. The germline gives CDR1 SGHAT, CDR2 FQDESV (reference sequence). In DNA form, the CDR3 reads TGTGCCAGCAGCTTAGCCAGGGGCCCAAGCTCCTACGAGCAGTACTTC. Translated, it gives CASSLARGPSSYEQYF.

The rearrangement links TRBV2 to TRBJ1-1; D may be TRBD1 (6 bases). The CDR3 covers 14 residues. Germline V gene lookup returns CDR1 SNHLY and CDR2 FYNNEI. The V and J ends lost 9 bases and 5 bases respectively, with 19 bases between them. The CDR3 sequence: CARDPRGKGTEAFF. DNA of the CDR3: TGTGCCAGGGACCCCAGGGGAAAGGGGACTGAAGCTTTCTTT.

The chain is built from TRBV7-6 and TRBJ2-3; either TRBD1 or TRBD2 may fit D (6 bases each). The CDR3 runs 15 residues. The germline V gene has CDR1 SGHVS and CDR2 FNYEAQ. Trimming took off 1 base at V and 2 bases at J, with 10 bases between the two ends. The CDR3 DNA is TGTGCCAGCAGCTTAGATGGGGGGCCCACAGATACGCAGTATTTT. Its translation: CASSLDGGPTDTQYF.

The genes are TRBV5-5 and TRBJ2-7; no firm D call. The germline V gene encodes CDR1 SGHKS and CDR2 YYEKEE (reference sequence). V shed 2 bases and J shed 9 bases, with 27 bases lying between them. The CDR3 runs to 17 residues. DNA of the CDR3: TGTGCCAGCAGCTTCAATCCTGGGCAGCAACCAACCGGCGGGCAGTACTTC. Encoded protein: CASSFNPGQQPTGGQYF.

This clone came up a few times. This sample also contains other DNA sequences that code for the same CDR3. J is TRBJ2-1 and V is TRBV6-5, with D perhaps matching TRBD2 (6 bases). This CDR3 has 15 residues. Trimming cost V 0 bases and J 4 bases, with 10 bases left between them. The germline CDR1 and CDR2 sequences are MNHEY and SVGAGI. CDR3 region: CASSYSAGTYNEQFF. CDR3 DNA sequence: TGTGCCAGCAGTTACTCGGCGGGGACGTACAATGAGCAGTTCTTC.

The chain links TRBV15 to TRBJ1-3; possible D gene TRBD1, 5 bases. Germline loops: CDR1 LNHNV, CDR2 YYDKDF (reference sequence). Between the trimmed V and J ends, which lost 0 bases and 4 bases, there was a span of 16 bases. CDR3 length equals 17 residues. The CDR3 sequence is CATSRDRGRAYGNTIYF. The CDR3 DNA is TGTGCCACCAGCAGAGATCGGGGGAGGGCGTACGGAAACACCATATATTTT.

The CDR3 DNA sequence: TGCAGCGCCGCCCCCTTAGCGGGAGGCCCACGGGAGACCCAGTACTTC. Translation: CSAAPLAGGPRETQYF. The J gene is TRBJ2-5, the V gene TRBV29-1, with 10 bases lining up with TRBD2. Trimming took 7 bases from V and 5 from J; bases not matched to a gene: 16. Germline V lookup: CDR1 SQVTM, CDR2 ANQGSEA. The CDR3 loop spans 16 amino acids.

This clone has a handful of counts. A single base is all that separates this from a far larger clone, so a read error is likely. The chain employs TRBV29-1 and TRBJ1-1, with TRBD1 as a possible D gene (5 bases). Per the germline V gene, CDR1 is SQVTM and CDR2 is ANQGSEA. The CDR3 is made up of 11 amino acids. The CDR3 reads CGVSGTTEAFF. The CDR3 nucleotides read TGCGGCGTTTCAGGGACCACTGAAGCTTTCTTT.

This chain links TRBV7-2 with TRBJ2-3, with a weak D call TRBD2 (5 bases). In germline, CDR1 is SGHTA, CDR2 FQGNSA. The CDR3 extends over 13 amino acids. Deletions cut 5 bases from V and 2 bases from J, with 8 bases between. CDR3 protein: CASSPGLTDTQYF. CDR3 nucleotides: TGTGCCAGCAGCCCAGGACTCACAGATACGCAGTATTTT.

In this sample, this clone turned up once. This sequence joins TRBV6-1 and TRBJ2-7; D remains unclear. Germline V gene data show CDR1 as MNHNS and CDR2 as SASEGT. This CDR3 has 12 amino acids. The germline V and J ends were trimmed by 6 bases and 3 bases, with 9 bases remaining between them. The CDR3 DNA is TGTGCCAGCAGCGGGTTGGGCTACGAGCAGTACTTC. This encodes CASSGLGYEQYF.

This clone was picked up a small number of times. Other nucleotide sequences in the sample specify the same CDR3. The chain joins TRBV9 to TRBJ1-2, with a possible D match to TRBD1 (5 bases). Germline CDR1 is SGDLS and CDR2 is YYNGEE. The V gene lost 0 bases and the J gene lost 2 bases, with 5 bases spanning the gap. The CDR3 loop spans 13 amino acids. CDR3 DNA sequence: TGTGCCAGCAGCGTAGACAGGAACTATGGCTACACCTTC. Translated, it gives CASSVDRNYGYTF. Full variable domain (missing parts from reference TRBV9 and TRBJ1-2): DSGVTQTPKHLITATGQRVTLRCSPRSGDLSVYWYQQSLDQGLQFLIQYYNGEERAKGNILERFSAQQFPDLHSELNLSSLELGDSALYFCASSVDRNYGYTFGSGTRLTVV.

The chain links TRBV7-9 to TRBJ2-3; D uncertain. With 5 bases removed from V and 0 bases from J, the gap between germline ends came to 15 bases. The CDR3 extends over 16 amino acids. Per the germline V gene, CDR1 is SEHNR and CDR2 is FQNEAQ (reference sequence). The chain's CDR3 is CASSRKTGASTDTQYF. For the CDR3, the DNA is TGTGCCAGCAGCCGAAAGACGGGCGCTAGCACAGATACGCAGTATTTT.

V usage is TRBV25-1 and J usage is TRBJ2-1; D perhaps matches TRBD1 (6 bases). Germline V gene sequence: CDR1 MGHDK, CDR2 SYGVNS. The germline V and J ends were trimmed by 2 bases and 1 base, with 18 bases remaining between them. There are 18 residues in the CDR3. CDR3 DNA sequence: TGTGCCAGCAGTGAACCCCTGAGGGGGTCAACTTCCTACAATGAGCAGTTCTTC. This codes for CASSEPLRGSTSYNEQFF.

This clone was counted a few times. DNA of the CDR3: TGCAGTGCTATGGTCCACAATGAGCAGTTCTTC. It yields the protein CSAMVHNEQFF. The chain is built from TRBV20-1 and TRBJ2-1; no clear D. The CDR3 has 11 amino acids. V lost 4 bases, J lost 5 bases, and 6 bases lay in between. Germline V gene lookup returns CDR1 DFQATT and CDR2 SNEGSKA (reference sequence).

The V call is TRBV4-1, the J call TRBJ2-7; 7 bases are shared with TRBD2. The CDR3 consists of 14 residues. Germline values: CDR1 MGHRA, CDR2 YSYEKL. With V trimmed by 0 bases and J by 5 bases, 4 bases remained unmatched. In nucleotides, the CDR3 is TGCGCCAGCAGCCAAGACCCCAGCGGGAACGAGCAGTACTTC. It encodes CASSQDPSGNEQYF.

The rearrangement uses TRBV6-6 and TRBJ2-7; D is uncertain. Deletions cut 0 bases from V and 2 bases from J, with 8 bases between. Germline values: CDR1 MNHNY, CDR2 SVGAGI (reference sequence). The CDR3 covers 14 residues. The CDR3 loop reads CASSYSVRPYEQYF. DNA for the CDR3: TGTGCCAGCAGTTACTCGGTTAGACCCTACGAGCAGTACTTC.

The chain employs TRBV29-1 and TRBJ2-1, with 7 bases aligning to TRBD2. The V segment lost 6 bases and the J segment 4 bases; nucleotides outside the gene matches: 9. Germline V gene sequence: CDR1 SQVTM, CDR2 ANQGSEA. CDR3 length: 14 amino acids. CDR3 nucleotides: TGCAGCGTCCGGGAGGAGTCCGGGTACAATGAGCAGTTCTTC. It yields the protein CSVREESGYNEQFF.

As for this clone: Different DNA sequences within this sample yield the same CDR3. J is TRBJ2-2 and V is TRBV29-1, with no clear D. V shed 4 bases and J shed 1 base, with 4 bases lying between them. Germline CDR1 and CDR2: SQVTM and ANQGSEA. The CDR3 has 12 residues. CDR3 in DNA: TGCAGCGTTGGAAGGAACACCGGGGAGCTGTTTTTT. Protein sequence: CSVGRNTGELFF.

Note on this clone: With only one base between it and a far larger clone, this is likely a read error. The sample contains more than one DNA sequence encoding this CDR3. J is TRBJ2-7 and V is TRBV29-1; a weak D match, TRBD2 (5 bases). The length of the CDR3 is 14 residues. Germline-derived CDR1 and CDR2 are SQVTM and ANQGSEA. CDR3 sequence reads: CSVEVLTDSYEQYF. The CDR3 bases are TGTAGCGTTGAGGTGTTGACTGACTCCTACGAGCAGTACTTC.